The following is a T cell receptor beta chain sequence with its context. Its antigen is unknown. This sample was included in a study of blood T cell dynamics during melanoma immunotherapy. Only in-frame clones appear in the TCRdb table, and some are missing; sequencing was by immunoSEQ multiplex PCR. Here the sample spans almost 25,000 clones, around 85% being singletons. Overall study results and limits: Unlike progressors, later disease-control patients had W3 repertoires gaining clonality or diversity.

Per the germline V gene, CDR1 is SGDLS and CDR2 is YYNGEE. Trimming cost V 0 bases and J 6 bases, with 15 bases left between them. The CDR3 is 15 residues long. Documented time point: pre-treatment baseline. The chain joins TRBV9 to TRBJ1-1; D gene uncertain. The sequence came from a human donor with melanoma. The specimen comprised blood, sampled from a patient treated with checkpoint blockade. CDR3 region: CASSVGSSRYAEAFF. CDR3 bases: TGTGCCAGCAGCGTAGGCAGCAGCAGGTATGCTGAAGCTTTCTTT.